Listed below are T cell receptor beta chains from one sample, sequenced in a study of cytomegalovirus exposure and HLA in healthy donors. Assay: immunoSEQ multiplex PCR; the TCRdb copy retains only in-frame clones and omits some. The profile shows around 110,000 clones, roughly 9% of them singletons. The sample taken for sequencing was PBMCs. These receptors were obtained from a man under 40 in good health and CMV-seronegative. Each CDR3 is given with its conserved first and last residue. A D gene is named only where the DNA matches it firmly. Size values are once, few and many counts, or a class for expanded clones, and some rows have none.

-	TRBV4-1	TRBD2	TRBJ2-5	CASSHILAGEETQYF	TGCGCCAGCAGCCACATACTAGCGGGGGAAGAGACCCAGTACTTC
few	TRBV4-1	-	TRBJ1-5	CASSQAGTGISGNQPQHF	TGCGCCAGCAGCCAAGCGGGTACGGGGATTTCGGGCAATCAGCCCCAGCATTTT
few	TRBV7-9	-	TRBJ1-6	CASSFSLYNSPLHF	TGTGCCAGCAGCTTCTCCCTTTATAATTCACCCCTCCACTTT
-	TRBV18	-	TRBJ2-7	CASSLRDPRVEQYF	TGTGCCAGCTCACTCAGGGATCCCCGGGTTGAGCAGTACTTC
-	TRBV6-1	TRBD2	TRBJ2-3	CASSEALRAGGWADTQYF	TGTGCCAGCAGTGAAGCGCTTCGAGCGGGAGGCTGGGCAGATACGCAGTATTTT
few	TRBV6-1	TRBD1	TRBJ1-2	CASSEALQGANTF	TGTGCCAGCAGTGAAGCACTACAGGGGGCCAACACCTTC
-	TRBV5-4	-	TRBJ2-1	CASTPIGYNEQFF	TGTGCCAGTACCCCCATCGGTTACAATGAGCAGTTCTTC
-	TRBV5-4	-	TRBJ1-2	CASSARTDDYLYGYTF	TGTGCCAGCAGCGCGAGGACAGACGATTACCTTTATGGCTACACCTTC
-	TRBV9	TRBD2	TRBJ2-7	CASSGRLAGGQEQYF	TGTGCCAGCAGCGGTCGACTAGCGGGGGGGCAGGAGCAGTACTTC
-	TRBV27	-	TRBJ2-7	CASSLGQGQGEQYF	TGTGCCAGCAGTTTAGGGCAGGGGCAAGGGGAGCAGTACTTC
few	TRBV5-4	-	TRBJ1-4	CASSRGGLSNEKLFF	TGTGCCAGCAGCCGGGGGGGGCTTAGTAATGAAAAACTGTTTTTT
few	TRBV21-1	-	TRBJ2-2	CASSQEGDSNTGELFF	TGTGCCAGCAGCCAAGAGGGGGATTCGAACACCGGGGAGCTGTTTTTT
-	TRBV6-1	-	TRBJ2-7	CASSVQENYEQYF	TGTGCCAGCAGTGTCCAGGAAAACTACGAGCAGTACTTC
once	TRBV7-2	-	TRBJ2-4	CASTPQAGLGTKNIQYF	TGTGCCAGTACGCCTCAGGCGGGGTTAGGAACCAAAAACATTCAGTACTTC
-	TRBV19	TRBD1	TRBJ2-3	CASRGTATDTQYF	TGTGCCAGCAGGGGGACAGCCACAGATACGCAGTATTTT
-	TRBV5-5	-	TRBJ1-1	CASSAIRENTEAFF	TGTGCCAGCAGCGCTATCAGGGAGAACACTGAAGCTTTCTTT
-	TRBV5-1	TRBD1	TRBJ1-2	CASSPWTGGGYGYTF	TGCGCCAGCAGCCCTTGGACAGGGGGCGGCTATGGCTACACCTTC
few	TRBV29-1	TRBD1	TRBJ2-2	CSVATGGTGELFF	TGCAGCGTTGCGACAGGGGGCACCGGGGAGCTGTTTTTT
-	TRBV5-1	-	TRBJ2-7	CASSLASSYEQYF	TGCGCCAGCAGCTTGGCCAGCTCCTACGAGCAGTACTTC
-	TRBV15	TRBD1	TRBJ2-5	CATSRADRGRETQYF	TGTGCCACCAGCAGGGCGGACAGGGGACGGGAGACCCAGTACTTC